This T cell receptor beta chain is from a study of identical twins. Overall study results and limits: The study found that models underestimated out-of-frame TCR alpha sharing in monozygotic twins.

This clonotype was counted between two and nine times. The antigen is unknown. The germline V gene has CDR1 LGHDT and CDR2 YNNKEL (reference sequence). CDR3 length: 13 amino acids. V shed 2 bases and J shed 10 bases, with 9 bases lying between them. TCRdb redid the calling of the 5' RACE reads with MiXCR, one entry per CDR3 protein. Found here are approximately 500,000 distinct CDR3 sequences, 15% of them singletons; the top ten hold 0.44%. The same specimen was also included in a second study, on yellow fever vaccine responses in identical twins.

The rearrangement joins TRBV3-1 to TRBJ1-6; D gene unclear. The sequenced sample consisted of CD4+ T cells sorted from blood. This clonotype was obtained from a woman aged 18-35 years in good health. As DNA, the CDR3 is TGTGCCAGCAGCCAAAATGTCGGGTCACCCCTCCACTTT. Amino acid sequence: CASSQNVGSPLHF. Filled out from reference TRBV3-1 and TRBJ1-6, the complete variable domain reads DTAVSQTPKYLVTQMGNDKSIKCEQNLGHDTMYWYKQDSKKFLKIMFSYNNKELIINETVPNRFSPKSPDKAHLNLHINSLELGDSAVYFCASSQNVGSPLHFGNGTRLTVT.